One T cell receptor beta chain is described in this entry. Deletions cut 3 bases from V and 3 bases from J, with 24 bases between. The CDR3 is 19 amino acids. Germline values: CDR1 MDHEN, CDR2 SYDVKM. The data were obtained in a study of shared clonotypes between healthy human individuals. This table comes from immunoSEQ multiplex PCR, and its TCRdb copy is limited to in-frame clones, with some not included. The sample carries roughly 380,000 clones, approximately 96% recorded once. This chain uses TRBV28 with TRBJ2-1; D is uncertain. Sequencing was performed on memory CD8+ T cells sorted from blood. Subset reported: CD45RO+ cells pooled with CCR7-negative TemRA cells. This TCR came from a man aged 25 to 40 in good health. This chain's CDR3 is CASSFFGRIFKKDYNEQFF. The CDR3 DNA is TGTGCCAGCAGTTTTTTCGGCAGGATATTCAAAAAGGACTACAATGAGCAGTTCTTC.